The rows below give T cell receptor beta chains drawn from one sample of a study of metastatic and nonmetastatic thyroid tumors. TCRdb re-clonotyped the PCR reads via MiXCR. This table has about 25,000 clones, around an eighth appearing once. Sequencing used blood. These TCRs come from a female donor with papillary thyroid cancer or a benign thyroid nodule (not recorded which). Some clones in this sample may be carry-over from other donors' samples. Each CDR3 is given with its conserved first and last residue. Fields, in order: D gene, clone size, J gene, V gene, CDR3 length, CDR3 protein, CDR3 DNA. D genes are given only for firm matches. Only some rows state a clone size, as once, few, many or a class for expanded clones.

d_call: NA
clone_size: many
j_call: TRBJ1-1
v_call: TRBV15
cdr3_length: 14
cdr3_aa: CATSRGILGPEAFF
cdr3_nt: TGTGCCACCAGCAGAGGTATACTGGGACCAGAAGCTTTCTTT

d_call: NA
clone_size: many
j_call: TRBJ2-7
v_call: TRBV19
cdr3_length: 14
cdr3_aa: CASKVGGEKGEQYF
cdr3_nt: TGTGCCAGTAAAGTCGGCGGGGAGAAAGGGGAGCAGTACTTC

d_call: NA
clone_size: many
j_call: TRBJ2-7
v_call: TRBV11-2
cdr3_length: 12
cdr3_aa: CASSPSGYEQYF
cdr3_nt: TGTGCCAGCAGCCCCAGTGGCTACGAGCAGTACTTC

d_call: NA
clone_size: many
j_call: TRBJ2-7
v_call: TRBV11-3
cdr3_length: 15
cdr3_aa: CASRSRQALIYEQYF
cdr3_nt: TGTGCCAGCAGGTCCCGACAGGCGCTTATCTACGAGCAGTACTTC

d_call: NA
clone_size: many
j_call: TRBJ1-2
v_call: TRBV2
cdr3_length: 12
cdr3_aa: CASMRPTYGYTF
cdr3_nt: TGTGCCAGCATGAGACCTACCTATGGCTACACCTTC

d_call: NA
clone_size: medium-sized
j_call: TRBJ2-3
v_call: TRBV6-1
cdr3_length: 15
cdr3_aa: CASSETPHEGDTQYF
cdr3_nt: TGTGCCAGCAGTGAAACTCCCCATGAGGGAGATACGCAGTATTTT

d_call: TRBD2
clone_size: many
j_call: TRBJ2-1
v_call: TRBV10-2
cdr3_length: 14
cdr3_aa: CASSVSGGGNEQFF
cdr3_nt: TGCGCCAGCAGTGTCTCGGGAGGGGGAAATGAGCAGTTCTTC

d_call: TRBD1
clone_size: many
j_call: TRBJ1-5
v_call: TRBV6-2/TRBV6-3
cdr3_length: 12
cdr3_aa: CASRQGIQPQHF
cdr3_nt: TGTGCCAGTCGACAGGGGATTCAGCCCCAGCATTTT

d_call: TRBD2
clone_size: NA
j_call: TRBJ2-3
v_call: TRBV7-2
cdr3_length: 14
cdr3_aa: CASSSGGRADTQYF
cdr3_nt: TGTGCCAGCAGCTCTGGCGGGAGGGCAGATACGCAGTATTTT

d_call: NA
clone_size: many
j_call: TRBJ2-1
v_call: TRBV7-9
cdr3_length: 13
cdr3_aa: CASSLGRDNEQFF
cdr3_nt: TGTGCCAGCAGCTTAGGGAGAGACAATGAGCAGTTCTTC

d_call: TRBD1
clone_size: many
j_call: TRBJ2-1
v_call: TRBV2
cdr3_length: 13
cdr3_aa: CASSGQGAFEQFF
cdr3_nt: TGTGCCAGCAGTGGACAGGGGGCTTTTGAGCAGTTCTTC

d_call: NA
clone_size: medium-sized
j_call: TRBJ2-7
v_call: TRBV6-1
cdr3_length: 14
cdr3_aa: CASSLGPGIYEQYF
cdr3_nt: TGTGCCAGCAGTCTTGGACCAGGGATCTACGAGCAGTACTTC

d_call: NA
clone_size: many
j_call: TRBJ2-5
v_call: TRBV7-9
cdr3_length: 16
cdr3_aa: CASSLGGASVLIAQYF
cdr3_nt: TGTGCCAGCAGCTTAGGAGGGGCTAGCGTGTTGATCGCCCAGTACTTC

d_call: NA
clone_size: many
j_call: TRBJ2-3
v_call: TRBV12-3/TRBV12-4
cdr3_length: 12
cdr3_aa: CASSPAADTQYF
cdr3_nt: TGTGCCAGCAGCCCAGCTGCGGATACGCAGTATTTT

d_call: NA
clone_size: many
j_call: TRBJ1-4
v_call: TRBV19
cdr3_length: 14
cdr3_aa: CASSIPGAREKLFF
cdr3_nt: TGTGCCAGTAGTATCCCCGGTGCTAGGGAAAAACTGTTTTTT

d_call: NA
clone_size: many
j_call: TRBJ2-4
v_call: TRBV20-1
cdr3_length: 13
cdr3_aa: CSAQLGDENIQYF
cdr3_nt: TGCAGTGCTCAACTGGGGGATGAAAACATTCAGTACTTC

d_call: NA
clone_size: many
j_call: TRBJ2-2
v_call: TRBV29-1
cdr3_length: 15
cdr3_aa: CSVELRGSTPGELFF
cdr3_nt: TGCAGCGTTGAATTGCGGGGATCAACCCCCGGGGAGCTGTTTTTT

d_call: NA
clone_size: NA
j_call: TRBJ2-7
v_call: TRBV4-1
cdr3_length: 13
cdr3_aa: CASSQDSSYEQYF
cdr3_nt: TGCGCCAGCAGCCAAGACAGCTCCTACGAGCAGTACTTC

d_call: NA
clone_size: many
j_call: TRBJ1-2
v_call: TRBV27
cdr3_length: 13
cdr3_aa: CASSLQRSGGYTF
cdr3_nt: TGTGCCAGCAGTTTACAGCGATCCGGTGGCTACACCTTC

d_call: TRBD1
clone_size: many
j_call: TRBJ2-7
v_call: TRBV5-4
cdr3_length: 15
cdr3_aa: CASSQKLTGSYEQYF
cdr3_nt: TGTGCCAGCAGCCAGAAGTTGACAGGGAGCTACGAGCAGTACTTC

d_call: NA
clone_size: many
j_call: TRBJ1-2
v_call: TRBV10-3
cdr3_length: 14
cdr3_aa: CAISESTEHYGYTF
cdr3_nt: TGTGCCATCAGTGAGTCTACAGAGCACTATGGCTACACCTTC